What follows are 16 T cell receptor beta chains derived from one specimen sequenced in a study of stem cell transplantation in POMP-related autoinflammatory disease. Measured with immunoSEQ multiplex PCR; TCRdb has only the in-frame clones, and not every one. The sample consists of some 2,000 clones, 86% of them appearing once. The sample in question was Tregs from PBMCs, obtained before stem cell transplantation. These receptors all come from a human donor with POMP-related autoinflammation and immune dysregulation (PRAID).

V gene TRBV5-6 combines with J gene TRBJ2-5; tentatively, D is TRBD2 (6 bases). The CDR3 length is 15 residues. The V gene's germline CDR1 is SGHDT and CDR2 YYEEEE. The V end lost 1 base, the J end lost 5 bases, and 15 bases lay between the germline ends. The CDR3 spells CASSLTPGSKETQYF. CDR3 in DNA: TGTGCCAGCAGCTTGACCCCCGGGAGTAAGGAGACCCAGTACTTC.

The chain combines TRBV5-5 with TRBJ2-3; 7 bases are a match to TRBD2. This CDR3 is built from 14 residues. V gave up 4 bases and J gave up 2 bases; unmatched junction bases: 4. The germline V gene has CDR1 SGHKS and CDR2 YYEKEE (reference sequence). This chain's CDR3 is CASSQLATTDTQYF. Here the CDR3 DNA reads TGTGCCAGCAGCCAACTAGCGACCACAGATACGCAGTATTTT.

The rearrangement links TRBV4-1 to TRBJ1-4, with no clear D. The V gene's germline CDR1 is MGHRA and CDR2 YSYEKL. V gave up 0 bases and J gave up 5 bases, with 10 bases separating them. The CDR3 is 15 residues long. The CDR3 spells CASSQDRTLNEKLFF. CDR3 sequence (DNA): TGCGCCAGCAGCCAAGACCGGACGTTGAATGAAAAACTGTTTTTT.

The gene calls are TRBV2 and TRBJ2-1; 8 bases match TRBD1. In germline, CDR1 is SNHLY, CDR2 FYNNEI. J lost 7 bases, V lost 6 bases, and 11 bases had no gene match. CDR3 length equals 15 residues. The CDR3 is CASRDRDRSWNEQFF. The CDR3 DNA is TGTGCCAGCAGGGACCGGGACAGGTCATGGAATGAGCAGTTCTTC.

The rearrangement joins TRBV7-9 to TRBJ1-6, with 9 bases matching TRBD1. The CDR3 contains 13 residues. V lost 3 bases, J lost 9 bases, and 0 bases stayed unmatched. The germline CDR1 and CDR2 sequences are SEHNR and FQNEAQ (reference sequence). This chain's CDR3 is CASSLGQGSPLHF. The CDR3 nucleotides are TGTGCCAGCAGCTTGGGACAGGGTTCACCCCTCCACTTT.

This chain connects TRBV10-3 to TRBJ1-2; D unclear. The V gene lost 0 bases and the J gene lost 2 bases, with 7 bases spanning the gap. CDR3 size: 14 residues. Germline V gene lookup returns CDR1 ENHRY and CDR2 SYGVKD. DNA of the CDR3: TGTGCCATCAGTGAGTCGACCGGAAACTATGGCTACACCTTC. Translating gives CAISESTGNYGYTF.

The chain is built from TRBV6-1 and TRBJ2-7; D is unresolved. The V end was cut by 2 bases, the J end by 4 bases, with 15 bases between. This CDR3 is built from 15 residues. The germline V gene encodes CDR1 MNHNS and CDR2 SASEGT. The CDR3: CASSEIPSLMYEQYF. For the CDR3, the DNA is TGTGCCAGCAGTGAAATACCCAGCCTAATGTACGAGCAGTACTTC.

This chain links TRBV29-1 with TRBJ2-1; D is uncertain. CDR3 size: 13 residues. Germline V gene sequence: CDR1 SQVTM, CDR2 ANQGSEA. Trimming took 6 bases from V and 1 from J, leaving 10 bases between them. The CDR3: CSVLVGSYNEQFF. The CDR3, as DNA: TGCAGCGTACTCGTAGGGTCCTACAATGAGCAGTTCTTC.

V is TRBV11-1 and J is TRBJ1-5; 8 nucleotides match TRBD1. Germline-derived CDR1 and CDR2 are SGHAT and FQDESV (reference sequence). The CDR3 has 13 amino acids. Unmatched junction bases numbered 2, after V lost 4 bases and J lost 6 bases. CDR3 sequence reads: CASSSTGGQPQHF. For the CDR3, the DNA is TGTGCCAGCAGCTCTACAGGGGGTCAGCCCCAGCATTTT.

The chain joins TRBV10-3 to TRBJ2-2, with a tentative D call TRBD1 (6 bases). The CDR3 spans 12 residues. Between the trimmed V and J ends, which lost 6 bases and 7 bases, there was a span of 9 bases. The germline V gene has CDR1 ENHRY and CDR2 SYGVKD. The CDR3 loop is CAIRGQIGELFF. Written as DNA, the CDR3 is TGTGCCATCAGAGGACAGATCGGGGAGCTGTTTTTT.

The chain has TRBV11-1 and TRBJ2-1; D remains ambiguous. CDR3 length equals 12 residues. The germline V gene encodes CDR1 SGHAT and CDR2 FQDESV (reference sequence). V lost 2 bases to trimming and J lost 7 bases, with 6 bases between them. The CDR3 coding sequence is TGTGCCAGCAGCTTATTTAGGAATGAGCAGTTCTTC. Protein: CASSLFRNEQFF. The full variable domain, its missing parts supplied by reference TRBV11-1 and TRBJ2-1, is EAEVAQSPRYKITEKSQAVAFWCDPISGHATLYWYRQILGQGPELLVQFQDESVVDDSQLPKDRFSAERLKGVDSTLKIQPAELGDSAMYLCASSLFRNEQFFGPGTRLTVL.

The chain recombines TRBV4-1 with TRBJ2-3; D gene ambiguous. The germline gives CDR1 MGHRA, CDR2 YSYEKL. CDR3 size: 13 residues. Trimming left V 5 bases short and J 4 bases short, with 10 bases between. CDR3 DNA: TGCGCCAGCAGCGATCATCGGGCAGATACGCAGTATTTT. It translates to CASSDHRADTQYF.

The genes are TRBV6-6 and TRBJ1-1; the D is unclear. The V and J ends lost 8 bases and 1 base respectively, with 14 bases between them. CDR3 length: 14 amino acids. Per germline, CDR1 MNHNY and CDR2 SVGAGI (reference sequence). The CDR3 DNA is TGTGCCAGCGATTCAACGGCACCGAACACTGAAGCTTTCTTT. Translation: CASDSTAPNTEAFF.

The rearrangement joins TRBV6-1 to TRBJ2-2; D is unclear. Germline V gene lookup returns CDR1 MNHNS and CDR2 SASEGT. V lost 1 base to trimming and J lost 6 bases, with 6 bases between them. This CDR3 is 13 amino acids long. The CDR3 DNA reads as TGTGCCAGCAGTGAAGGGAAGGCCGGGGAGCTGTTTTTT. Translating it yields CASSEGKAGELFF.

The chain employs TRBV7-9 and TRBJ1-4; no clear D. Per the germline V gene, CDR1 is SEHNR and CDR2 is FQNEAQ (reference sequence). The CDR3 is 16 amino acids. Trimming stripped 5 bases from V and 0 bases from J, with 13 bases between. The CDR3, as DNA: TGTGCCAGCAGCCGCGGGCCTCCCACAACTAATGAAAAACTGTTTTTT. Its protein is CASSRGPPTTNEKLFF.

Here the CDR3 DNA reads TGTGCCAGCAGCGTCGGTCTGACCGGGGAGCTGTTTTTT. It is translated as CASSVGLTGELFF. The chain joins TRBV9 to TRBJ2-2; no definite D call. The V gene lost 2 bases and the J gene lost 5 bases, with 7 bases spanning the gap. Germline CDR1 SGDLS, CDR2 YYNGEE. CDR3 length: 13 residues. The whole variable domain, remainder taken from reference TRBV9 and TRBJ2-2, is DSGVTQTPKHLITATGQRVTLRCSPRSGDLSVYWYQQSLDQGLQFLIQYYNGEERAKGNILERFSAQQFPDLHSELNLSSLELGDSALYFCASSVGLTGELFFGEGSRLTVL.